These 31 T cell receptor beta chains share one sample of origin, sequenced in a study of blood T cell repertoires in COVID-19. Only in-frame clones appear in the TCRdb table, and some are missing; sequencing was by immunoSEQ multiplex PCR. The data show about 270,000 clones, with 88% seen just once and 2.5% to 3% held by the top ten. The material sequenced was PBMCs or T cells enriched from blood (not recorded which). Every receptor here comes from a woman in her forties or fifties who had recovered from COVID-19.

The sample holds a few counts of this clone. In DNA, the CDR3 is TGTGCCAGCAGCATTGGACAGGGGGCTTTTGGCTACACCTTC. As protein: CASSIGQGAFGYTF. The rearrangement links TRBV5-4 to TRBJ1-2, with TRBD1 matching 11 bases. CDR3 length equals 14 residues. V was pared by 4 bases and J by 7 bases, with 6 bases of the junction left unmatched. Germline lookup yields CDR1 SGHNT and CDR2 YYREEE (reference sequence).

The chain couples TRBV11-3 to TRBJ2-7; tentative D call: TRBD2 (5 bases). The V gene's germline CDR1 is SGHNT and CDR2 YENEEA. The CDR3 sequence is 16 residues long. V was pared by 3 bases and J by 5 bases, with 20 bases between. CDR3 coding DNA: TGTGCCAGCAGCTTTTTTCGCCAGGAGAGGGTGCACGAGCAGTACTTC. Translated, it gives CASSFFRQERVHEQYF.

This sequence joins TRBV6-5 and TRBJ1-2; TRBD1 is a possible D gene (5 bases). Germline-derived CDR1 and CDR2 are MNHEY and SVGAGI. Trimming took 0 bases from V and 2 from J, leaving 13 bases between them. The CDR3 has 16 residues. The chain's CDR3 is CASSYSTVGKNYGYTF. As DNA, the CDR3 is TGTGCCAGCAGTTACTCGACAGTCGGAAAAAACTATGGCTACACCTTC.

The chain is built from TRBV2 and TRBJ1-2; D not certain. Trimming stripped 4 bases from V and 8 bases from J, with 14 bases between. The CDR3 length is 13 residues. Germline values: CDR1 SNHLY, CDR2 FYNNEI. The chain's CDR3 is CASSAEFDSGYTF. As DNA, the CDR3 is TGTGCCAGCAGTGCTGAATTTGACTCCGGCTACACCTTC.

This sequence joins TRBV6-2 or TRBV6-3 and TRBJ2-7; TRBD2 matches at 14 bases. Germline V gene sequence: CDR1 MNHEY, CDR2 SVGEGT. J lost 6 bases, V lost 4 bases, and 5 bases had no gene match. The CDR3 has 15 amino acids. CDR3 in amino acids: CASSWGLAGVGEQYF. CDR3 DNA: TGTGCCAGCAGTTGGGGACTAGCGGGAGTGGGCGAGCAGTACTTC.

DNA for the CDR3: TGTGCCAGCAGTTTGGTTCCAGAAACTGAGCAGTTCTTC. Translated, it gives CASSLVPETEQFF. The rearrangement joins TRBV28 to TRBJ2-1; no clear D. The germline CDR1 and CDR2 sequences are MDHEN and SYDVKM. CDR3 length equals 13 residues. With 3 bases removed from V and 9 bases from J, the gap between germline ends came to 12 bases.

The chain uses TRBV5-1 and TRBJ1-6; 8 bases line up with TRBD1. The CDR3 has 15 amino acids. Germline V lookup: CDR1 SGHRS, CDR2 YFSETQ. Germline trimming cut 0 bases from V and 8 bases from J; bases unmatched to any gene: 4. The CDR3 DNA reads TGCGCCAGCAGCTTGGTGGGACAGGCTGATTCACCCCTCCACTTT. This codes for CASSLVGQADSPLHF.

The genes are TRBV5-1 and TRBJ2-7, with 8 bases that match TRBD1. J lost 6 bases, V lost 4 bases, and 12 bases had no gene match. The CDR3 is made up of 15 amino acids. Germline V gives CDR1 SGHRS, CDR2 YFSETQ. CDR3 amino acids: CASSPSWTGMGEQYF. In DNA, the CDR3 is TGCGCCAGCAGCCCTTCATGGACAGGGATGGGCGAGCAGTACTTC.

The genes are TRBV27 and TRBJ1-4; 9 bases agree with TRBD1. Germline-derived CDR1 and CDR2 are MNHEY and SMNVEV (reference sequence). The CDR3 runs 15 residues. With V trimmed by 5 bases and J by 10 bases, 11 bases remained unmatched. CDR3 coding DNA: TGTGCCAGCAGTACCCGACAGGGGGAGATTGGAAAACTGTTTTTT. It is translated as CASSTRQGEIGKLFF.

The sample holds a few counts of this clone. The chain recombines TRBV28 with TRBJ1-4; a possible D gene is TRBD1 (6 bases). Germline values: CDR1 MDHEN, CDR2 SYDVKM. The CDR3 is made up of 14 amino acids. Trimming took off 2 bases at V and 11 bases at J, with 15 bases between the two ends. The CDR3 protein is CASSLGGTTLKLFF. CDR3 nucleotides: TGTGCCAGCAGTTTAGGGGGCACGACCCTTAAACTGTTTTTT.

J is TRBJ1-2 and V is TRBV5-1, with D unresolved. Germline CDR1 is SGHRS and CDR2 is YFSETQ. Trimming shortened V by 4 bases and J by 8 bases, and 15 bases separated the two germline ends. The CDR3 totals 13 residues. CDR3 sequence (DNA): TGCGCCAGCAGCCCTGGGCATTCTATGGGCTACACCTTC. It codes for CASSPGHSMGYTF.

This chain uses TRBV29-1 with TRBJ1-1; 8 bases fit TRBD1. Losses at the gene ends were 4 bases for V and 4 bases for J; bases not matched to a gene: 8. This CDR3 has 14 amino acids. Germline V gene sequence: CDR1 SQVTM, CDR2 ANQGSEA. The CDR3 DNA reads TGCAGCGTTGGTTTGGCAGGGGGCGGCACTGAAGCTTTCTTT. It is translated as CSVGLAGGGTEAFF.

This clone was detected only once. The rearrangement links TRBV5-4 to TRBJ1-6; perhaps TRBD1 as D (6 bases). Germline lookup yields CDR1 SGHNT and CDR2 YYREEE (reference sequence). V was cut by 3 bases and J by 10 bases, with 17 bases left in between. CDR3 size: 15 residues. The CDR3 loop reads CASSSEQGARSPLHF. The CDR3 DNA follows: TGTGCCAGCAGCTCAGAACAGGGCGCGAGGTCACCCCTCCACTTT. Supplemented by reference TRBV5-4 and TRBJ1-6, the full variable domain reads ETGVTQSPTHLIKTRGQQVTLRCSSQSGHNTVSWYQQALGQGPQFIFQYYREEENGRGNFPPRFSGLQFPNYSSELNVNALELDDSALYLCASSSEQGARSPLHFGNGTRLTVT.

The chain carries TRBV9 and TRBJ1-1, with 12 bases lining up with TRBD1. CDR3 length: 16 amino acids. The V gene end was trimmed by 3 bases and the J gene end by 1 base; junction bases not matched to a gene: 4. Germline V gene sequence: CDR1 SGDLS, CDR2 YYNGEE. The CDR3 DNA reads as TGTGCCAGCAGCGCCCAGGGACAGGGGGCGAACACTGAAGCTTTCTTT. Translated: CASSAQGQGANTEAFF.

V and J are TRBV29-1 and TRBJ1-2, with unresolved D. The CDR3 is 14 amino acids. Per the germline V gene, CDR1 is SQVTM and CDR2 is ANQGSEA. V lost 4 bases, J lost 1 base, and 13 bases lay in between. CDR3 amino acids: CSVVANTGNYGYTF. CDR3 DNA sequence: TGCAGCGTTGTTGCTAACACGGGTAACTATGGCTACACCTTC. The full variable domain, rest sourced from reference TRBV29-1 and TRBJ1-2, is SAVISQKPSRDICQRGTSLTIQCQVDSQVTMMFWYRQQPGQSLTLIATANQGSEATYESGFVIDKFPISRPNLTFSTLTVSNMSPEDSSIYLCSVVANTGNYGYTFGSGTRLTVV.

The rearrangement links TRBV4-2 to TRBJ2-1; D is possibly TRBD2 (5 bases). Per the germline V gene, CDR1 is LGHNA and CDR2 is YNFKEQ. V was pared by 4 bases and J by 4 bases, with 14 bases between. The CDR3 sequence is 15 residues long. The CDR3 DNA follows: TGTGCCAGCAGCCCGACTGAGGGAACATACAATGAGCAGTTCTTC. This sequence encodes CASSPTEGTYNEQFF.

The rearrangement links TRBV15 to TRBJ2-7; 9 bases line up with TRBD1. CDR1 LNHNV and CDR2 YYDKDF come from the germline V gene (reference sequence). CDR3 size: 17 residues. Trimming at V came to 0 bases and at J to 8 bases, leaving 14 bases not matched to a gene. CDR3 coding DNA: TGTGCCACCAGCAGAGATGGGACAGGGAATTACTTTATCCAGCAGTACTTC. This gives the protein CATSRDGTGNYFIQQYF.

The V gene is TRBV9, the J gene TRBJ1-2, with TRBD1 identical over 9 bases. The CDR3 contains 16 residues. V gave up 6 bases and J gave up 0 bases; unmatched junction bases: 9. Per the germline V gene, CDR1 is SGDLS and CDR2 is YYNGEE. CDR3 protein: CASTKDRGGANYGYTF. The DNA for the CDR3 is TGTGCCAGCACCAAAGACAGGGGGGGAGCTAACTATGGCTACACCTTC. The entire variable domain, with the rest obtained from reference TRBV9 and TRBJ1-2, is as follows: DSGVTQTPKHLITATGQRVTLRCSPRSGDLSVYWYQQSLDQGLQFLIQYYNGEERAKGNILERFSAQQFPDLHSELNLSSLELGDSALYFCASTKDRGGANYGYTFGSGTRLTVV.

The chain links TRBV7-2 to TRBJ2-1, with D possibly TRBD1 on 7 matching bases. The CDR3 is 15 residues long. The ends were cut back, 0 bases at V and 9 bases at J, with 15 bases in the middle. Germline assignment: CDR1 SGHTA and CDR2 FQGNSA. The CDR3 loop reads CASSLAMNRGGEQFF. The CDR3 DNA sequence: TGTGCCAGCAGCTTAGCTATGAACAGGGGAGGTGAGCAGTTCTTC.

Comments on this clone: The junction departs from the called germline gene at one end, perhaps through a read error. The chain employs TRBV18 and TRBJ2-2; 7 nucleotides match TRBD2. Looked up from germline, CDR1 is KGHSH and CDR2 is LQKENI. The CDR3 loop spans 16 amino acids. The CDR3 nucleotides read TGTGCCAGCTCACCCCGGACTAGTGCGAAGACCGGGGAGCTGTTTTTT. Its translation: CASSPRTSAKTGELFF.

The chain joins TRBV7-3 to TRBJ2-1; D perhaps matches TRBD2 (6 bases). The length of the CDR3 is 15 residues. Per the germline V gene, CDR1 is SGHTA and CDR2 is FQGTGA. V lost 1 base and J lost 4, with 11 bases in between. The chain's CDR3 is CASSLIASEYNEQFF. The CDR3 DNA follows: TGTGCCAGCAGCTTAATCGCTAGCGAGTACAATGAGCAGTTCTTC.

The table lists this clone with a count of one. The chain joins TRBV7-9 to TRBJ2-5, with 8 bases that match TRBD2. V shed 5 bases, J shed 3 bases, and the junction held 11 bases outside the gene matches. This CDR3 has 16 amino acids. Germline CDR1 SEHNR, CDR2 FQNEAQ (reference sequence). The CDR3: CASSHTKGLAKETQYF. The DNA for the CDR3 is TGTGCCAGCAGCCACACTAAAGGACTAGCTAAAGAGACCCAGTACTTC. The whole variable domain, remainder taken from reference TRBV7-9 and TRBJ2-5, is DTGVSQNPRHKITKRGQNVTFRCDPISEHNRLYWYRQTLGQGPEFLTYFQNEAQLEKSRLLSDRFSAERPKGSFSTLEIQRTEQGDSAMYLCASSHTKGLAKETQYFGPGTRLLVL.

V gene TRBV27 combines with J gene TRBJ1-5; 7 positions agree with TRBD1. This CDR3 has 14 amino acids. Germline V CDR1 and CDR2: MNHEY, SMNVEV (reference sequence). The trim removed 7 bases at V and 7 bases at J, leaving 10 bases unmatched. For the CDR3, the DNA is TGTGCCAGCACCTTTGACAGGGAAGGACAGCCCCAGCATTTT. It specifies CASTFDREGQPQHF.

The chain is built from TRBV3-1 (or the pseudogene TRBV3-2) and TRBJ2-3; 12 bases are a match to TRBD2. There are 15 residues in the CDR3. Germline CDR1 reads LGHDT; CDR2 reads YNNKEL (reference sequence). Trimming took 3 bases from V and 8 from J; bases not matched to a gene: 6. CDR3 in DNA: TGTGCCAGCAGCCAGCTAGCGGGAGGGCCCGGTACGCAGTATTTT. Its protein is CASSQLAGGPGTQYF.

The chain employs TRBV7-2 and TRBJ1-2, with 8 bases identical to TRBD1. The CDR3 length is 14 residues. Germline V gene lookup returns CDR1 SGHTA and CDR2 FQGNSA. Trimming removed 7 bases from V and 0 bases from J; junction bases left unmatched: 4. The CDR3 region is CASTLTGANYGYTF. The CDR3 DNA reads as TGTGCCAGCACCCTGACAGGGGCTAACTATGGCTACACCTTC.

The chain recombines TRBV3-1 (or the pseudogene TRBV3-2) with TRBJ2-6; 7 bases map to TRBD1. The CDR3 has 17 amino acids. The ends lost 5 bases at V and 0 bases at J; junction bases unmatched: 7. Per germline, CDR1 LGHDT and CDR2 YNNKEL (reference sequence). DNA of the CDR3: TGTGCCAGCAGCTTCCGACAGGGAGCCTCTGGGGCCAACGTCCTGACTTTC. Protein: CASSFRQGASGANVLTF.

The CDR3 nucleotides read TGTGCCAGCCTCCTCGAGGAGACAGCGAATGAAAAACTGTTTTTT. It specifies CASLLEETANEKLFF. J is TRBJ1-4 and V is TRBV6-5, with D possibly being TRBD1 (5 bases). This CDR3 contains 15 residues. CDR1 is MNHEY and CDR2 is SVGAGI in the germline V gene. V gave up 8 bases and J gave up 5 bases, with 18 bases separating them.

In the case of this clone: Additional DNA sequences in this sample encode the identical CDR3. The rearrangement joins TRBV28 to TRBJ2-7; TRBD2 aligns across 9 bases. The CDR3 is 14 amino acids. V gave up 5 bases and J gave up 0 bases; unmatched junction bases: 2. Germline CDR1 reads MDHEN; CDR2 reads SYDVKM. The CDR3 loop is CASSLSGSSYEQYF. In DNA form, the CDR3 reads TGTGCCAGCAGTCTTAGCGGGAGCTCCTACGAGCAGTACTTC. Looking up the rest from reference TRBV28 and TRBJ2-7 gives the full variable domain: DVKVTQSSRYLVKRTGEKVFLECVQDMDHENMFWYRQDPGLGLRLIYFSYDVKMKEKGDIPEGYSVSREKKERFSLILESASTNQTSMYLCASSLSGSSYEQYFGPGTRLTVT.

The V gene is TRBV5-1, the J gene TRBJ2-1; the match to TRBD2 covers 8 bases. CDR1 is SGHRS, CDR2 YFSETQ, per germline. V gave up 0 bases and J gave up 8 bases; unmatched junction bases: 10. CDR3 size: 16 residues. CDR3 region: CASSLGSGGPFDEQFF. DNA for the CDR3: TGCGCCAGCAGCTTGGGCTCGGGAGGGCCATTTGATGAGCAGTTCTTC.

This clone was recorded only once. The chain recombines TRBV7-9 with TRBJ2-1, with 10 bases matching TRBD2. The CDR3 is made up of 17 amino acids. The ends lost 1 base at V and 5 bases at J; junction bases unmatched: 8. Germline V CDR1 and CDR2: SEHNR, FQNEAQ (reference sequence). CDR3 DNA sequence: TGTGCCAGCAGCTTAGACGTTCTAGCGGGAGCCGACAATGAGCAGTTCTTC. Protein: CASSLDVLAGADNEQFF. Based on the CDR3 plus reference TRBV7-9 and TRBJ2-1, the full variable domain is DTGVSQNPRHKITKRGQNVTFRCDPISEHNRLYWYRQTLGQGPEFLTYFQNEAQLEKSRLLSDRFSAERPKGSFSTLEIQRTEQGDSAMYLCASSLDVLAGADNEQFFGPGTRLTVL.

The chain combines TRBV28 with TRBJ1-5, with D unresolved. The CDR3 loop spans 12 amino acids. V lost 1 base, J lost 7 bases, and 5 bases lay in between. Germline CDR1 reads MDHEN; CDR2 reads SYDVKM. The CDR3 protein is CASSLLVQPQHF. The CDR3 region has the DNA TGTGCCAGCAGTTTATTAGTCCAGCCCCAGCATTTT. Drawing the rest from reference TRBV28 and TRBJ1-5, the complete variable domain is DVKVTQSSRYLVKRTGEKVFLECVQDMDHENMFWYRQDPGLGLRLIYFSYDVKMKEKGDIPEGYSVSREKKERFSLILESASTNQTSMYLCASSLLVQPQHFGDGTRLSIL.